This T cell receptor (beta chain) was profiled in a study of T-cell memory formation after mild COVID-19. Study-level information: TCR clusters mostly belonged to single donors. Study findings and constraints: Most CD4+ clones that shrank were in CM and EM, while CD8+ ones turned up in EMRA.

Details on this clonotype: What it binds is not known.

A 5'RACE reaction primed in the constant segment made cDNA libraries of TCR alpha and TCR beta, and these carried sample barcodes and UMIs. MiXCR, run by TCRdb on the 5' RACE reads, gives a single entry per CDR3 protein. The sample has roughly 400,000 distinct CDR3 sequences; 20% to 30% are singletons. The V and J ends lost 5 bases and 0 bases respectively, with 15 bases between them. CDR3 size: 16 residues. The germline V gene has CDR1 SGHVS and CDR2 FQNEAQ. The sequenced sample was PBMCs or a T cell subset sorted from them (not recorded which). The chain employs TRBV7-8 and TRBJ2-3; TRBD1 might be the D (6 bases). This TCR was sampled from an adult woman who had mild COVID-19 (a few samples of this study predate the infection). Cell type and time point are not known. The CDR3 sequence is CASSPLTGPSTDTQYF. The CDR3 DNA reads TGTGCCAGCAGCCCTCTGACAGGTCCTAGCACAGATACGCAGTATTTT.